The clone carrying this T cell receptor beta chain has only one observation. Mismatch with germline at one junction end may stem from a read error. Both RNA and DNA were isolated together from approximately 22-30 mg of bulk tissue that had not been sorted. Reverse transcription of around 0.45 ug total RNA with a constant-region primer produced TCR beta cDNA. A slightly modified ARM-PCR protocol with three nested multiplex PCR rounds produced these TCR beta libraries. For around 11 cycles apiece, the opening two PCR rounds ran with TRBV1-TRBV30 forward primers and a C-beta reverse primer. TCRdb independently ran MiXCR on the multiplex PCR reads; one entry per CDR3 protein. The repertoire includes more than 90,000 distinct CDR3 sequences, 65% to 75% of them detected once, and about 12% sits in the top ten. Germline CDR1 SQVTM, CDR2 ANQGSEA. The CDR3 contains 14 residues. These data belong to a study of tumor-infiltrating lymphocytes in primary liver carcinoma.

The chain uses TRBV29-1 and TRBJ1-5; TRBD1 aligns across 10 bases. The origin of this receptor is a woman between 55 and 75 years old with primary liver carcinoma and hepatitis B virus infection. The material sequenced was liver tumor tissue from sampling region 2. Subset of the sample: tumor region T2, inferior pole. The CDR3 here is CSVAGQGMGPHQHF. The CDR3 DNA is TGCAGTGTTGCGGGACAGGGGATGGGTCCGCACCAGCATTTT.